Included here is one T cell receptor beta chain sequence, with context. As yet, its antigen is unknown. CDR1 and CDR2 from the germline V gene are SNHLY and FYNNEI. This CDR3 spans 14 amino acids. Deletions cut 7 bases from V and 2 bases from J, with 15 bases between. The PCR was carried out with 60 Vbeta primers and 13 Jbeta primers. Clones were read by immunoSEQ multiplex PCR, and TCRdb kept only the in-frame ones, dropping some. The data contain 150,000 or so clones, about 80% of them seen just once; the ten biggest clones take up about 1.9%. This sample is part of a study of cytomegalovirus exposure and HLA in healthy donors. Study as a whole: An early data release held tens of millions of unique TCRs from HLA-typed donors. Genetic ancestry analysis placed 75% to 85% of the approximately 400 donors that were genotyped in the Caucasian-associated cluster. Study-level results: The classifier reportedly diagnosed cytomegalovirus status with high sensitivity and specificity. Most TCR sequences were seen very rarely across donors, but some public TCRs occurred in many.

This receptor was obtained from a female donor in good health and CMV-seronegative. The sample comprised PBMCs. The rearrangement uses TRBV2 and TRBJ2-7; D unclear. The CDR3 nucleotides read TGTGCCAGCACCGCAGCTCTAGATCCCTACGAGCAGTACTTC. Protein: CASTAALDPYEQYF. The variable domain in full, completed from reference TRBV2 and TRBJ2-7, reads EPEVTQTPSHQVTQMGQEVILRCVPISNHLYFYWYRQILGQKVEFLVSFYNNEISEKSEIFDDQFSVERPDGSNFTLKIRSTKLEDSAMYFCASTAALDPYEQYFGPGTRLTVT.